The 31 T cell receptor beta chains below all came from one sample that was sequenced in a study of cytomegalovirus exposure and HLA in healthy donors. Primers: 60 Vbeta forward and 13 Jbeta reverse. This table comes from immunoSEQ multiplex PCR, and its TCRdb copy is limited to in-frame clones, with some not included. The sample contains approximately 150,000 clones, around 80% of which appear only once. Sequenced: PBMCs. The receptors were gathered from a female donor in good health and CMV-seronegative.

The J gene is TRBJ2-7, the V gene TRBV28, with a tentative D call TRBD1 (5 bases). This CDR3 spans 12 amino acids. The germline gives CDR1 MDHEN, CDR2 SYDVKM. V gave up 5 bases and J gave up 3 bases, with 8 bases separating them. The CDR3 sequence is CASSTTDYEQYF. DNA for the CDR3: TGTGCCAGCAGTACGACAGACTACGAGCAGTACTTC.

Note on this clone: Germline and junction disagree at one end, which may indicate a read error. The chain has TRBV5-6 and TRBJ1-2; TRBD1 is a possible D gene (6 bases). Germline V gene lookup returns CDR1 SGHDT and CDR2 YYEEEE. This CDR3 comprises 15 residues. The CDR3 spells CASSSPGAANYGYPF. Here the CDR3 DNA reads TGTGCCAGCAGCAGTCCAGGGGCCGCTAACTATGGCTACCCCTTC.

This sequence joins TRBV4-2 and TRBJ1-2, with a possible D match to TRBD1 (5 bases). V shed 3 bases and J shed 3 bases, with 17 bases lying between them. Germline V gene sequence: CDR1 LGHNA, CDR2 YNFKEQ. This CDR3 comprises 16 residues. This CDR3 is CASSQSSGPGDYGYTF. The DNA for the CDR3 is TGTGCCAGCAGCCAGTCGTCGGGGCCGGGGGACTATGGCTACACCTTC.

The genes are TRBV5-4 and TRBJ1-1; TRBD1 agrees at 8 bases. The CDR3 has 15 residues. V lost 3 bases to trimming and J lost 0 bases; unmatched junction nucleotides: 4. The germline V gene encodes CDR1 SGHNT and CDR2 YYREEE (reference sequence). The CDR3 loop reads CASSSGQVVNTEAFF. The DNA of the CDR3 is TGTGCCAGCAGCTCGGGACAGGTGGTGAACACTGAAGCTTTCTTT.

The chain links TRBV29-1 to TRBJ2-7, with TRBD1 as a possible D gene (5 bases). Trimming shortened V by 4 bases and J by 3 bases, and 13 bases separated the two germline ends. The germline V gene has CDR1 SQVTM and CDR2 ANQGSEA. The CDR3 has 13 amino acids. The CDR3 DNA reads as TGCAGCGTTGGTATGGGGCGTGGCTACGAGCAGTACTTC. It codes for CSVGMGRGYEQYF.

This sequence joins TRBV11-2 and TRBJ2-5; D possibly corresponds to TRBD2 (5 bases). The V end lost 4 bases, the J end lost 2 bases, and 17 bases lay between the germline ends. Germline assignment: CDR1 SGHAT and CDR2 FQNNGV. This CDR3 region has 16 residues. DNA of the CDR3: TGTGCCAGCAGCTCCCACGCACAAAGGAGGCAAGAGACCCAGTACTTC. Translation: CASSSHAQRRQETQYF.

V gene TRBV5-4 combines with J gene TRBJ1-1, with D tentatively TRBD1 (5 bases). The V and J ends lost 3 bases and 7 bases respectively, with 13 bases between them. The CDR3 totals 13 residues. Germline V gene data show CDR1 as SGHNT and CDR2 as YYREEE (reference sequence). CDR3 residues: CASSYIQGVEAFF. The DNA for the CDR3 is TGTGCCAGCAGCTATATTCAAGGGGTTGAAGCTTTCTTT.

This sequence joins TRBV5-1 and TRBJ2-2, with D perhaps matching TRBD1 (6 bases). CDR1 is SGHRS, CDR2 YFSETQ, per germline. The CDR3 is 14 amino acids. The germline V and J ends were trimmed by 4 bases and 5 bases, with 12 bases remaining between them. The CDR3 DNA follows: TGCGCCAGCAGCCCGGGGACAATTACCGGGGAGCTGTTTTTT. It specifies CASSPGTITGELFF. Based on the CDR3 plus reference TRBV5-1 and TRBJ2-2, the full variable domain is KAGVTQTPRYLIKTRGQQVTLSCSPISGHRSVSWYQQTPGQGLQFLFEYFSETQRNKGNFPGRFSGRQFSNSRSEMNVSTLELGDSALYLCASSPGTITGELFFGEGSRLTVL.

The chain is built from TRBV27 and TRBJ2-1, with D unresolved. Between the trimmed V and J ends, which lost 5 bases and 0 bases, there was a span of 14 bases. The CDR3 loop spans 16 amino acids. Germline loops: CDR1 MNHEY, CDR2 SMNVEV (reference sequence). The chain's CDR3 is CASSNLPFSSYNEQFF. CDR3 nucleotides: TGTGCCAGCAGTAACCTTCCCTTCAGCTCCTACAATGAGCAGTTCTTC.

The chain combines TRBV28 with TRBJ2-3; tentative D call: TRBD1 (5 bases). With 3 bases removed from V and 3 bases from J, the gap between germline ends came to 10 bases. Germline assignment: CDR1 MDHEN and CDR2 SYDVKM. This CDR3 has 14 residues. The CDR3 region is CASSFLSGTDTQYF. DNA for the CDR3: TGTGCCAGCAGTTTTTTGTCAGGGACAGATACGCAGTATTTT.

The chain combines TRBV7-2 with TRBJ2-5; TRBD2 agrees at 8 bases. CDR1 and CDR2 (germline): SGHTA, FQGNSA. The CDR3 has 15 residues. Losses at the gene ends were 7 bases for V and 4 bases for J; bases not matched to a gene: 11. As DNA, the CDR3 is TGTGCCAGCACCCCCGGGAGGGGTAGTGCAGAGACCCAGTACTTC. Translating it yields CASTPGRGSAETQYF.

The rearrangement joins TRBV4-1 to TRBJ2-7; D might be TRBD2 (5 bases). The V gene lost 1 base and the J gene lost 0 bases, with 13 bases spanning the gap. CDR1 and CDR2 (germline): MGHRA, YSYEKL. The CDR3 totals 16 residues. The CDR3 reads CASSQVDRRGSYEQYF. As DNA, the CDR3 is TGCGCCAGCAGCCAAGTCGACCGACGGGGCTCCTACGAGCAGTACTTC.

Only a few counts were recorded for this clone. The genes are TRBV4-1 and TRBJ2-7; TRBD1 is a possible D gene (5 bases). Trimming shortened V by 2 bases and J by 2 bases, and 7 bases separated the two germline ends. In germline, CDR1 is MGHRA, CDR2 YSYEKL. The CDR3 length is 13 residues. Here the CDR3 DNA reads TGCGCCAGCAGCCAACAGGGAACCTACGAGCAGTACTTC. Amino acid sequence: CASSQQGTYEQYF.

The J gene is TRBJ2-7, the V gene TRBV29-1; perhaps TRBD2 as D (5 bases). CDR3 length: 15 amino acids. The germline V and J ends were trimmed by 1 base and 6 bases, with 19 bases remaining between them. Germline V gene sequence: CDR1 SQVTM, CDR2 ANQGSEA. The CDR3 sequence is CSVEVPRGRSSEQYF. The CDR3 DNA reads TGCAGCGTTGAAGTTCCCCGGGGTCGGAGTTCCGAGCAGTACTTC.

This clone turned up a few times. A junction boundary mismatches the germline segment, possibly from a read error. This chain connects TRBV6-5 to TRBJ2-3; 10 nucleotides line up with TRBD2. This CDR3 has 15 residues. Germline V gene sequence: CDR1 MNHEY, CDR2 SVGAGI. CDR3 DNA sequence: TGTGCCAGCAGTTACCTCCCTGGGGGAGCGGGAGGGCAACATTTT. Translating gives CASSYLPGGAGGQHF.

The sample holds a few counts of this clone. This chain links TRBV6-5 with TRBJ1-1, with a possible D match to TRBD1 (5 bases). Germline V CDR1 and CDR2: MNHEY, SVGAGI. The CDR3 totals 13 residues. V dropped 6 bases and J dropped 1 base, with 9 bases sitting between them. The CDR3 sequence is CASRAGSNTEAFF. The CDR3 nucleotides are TGTGCCAGCAGAGCAGGGTCGAACACTGAAGCTTTCTTT.

The rearrangement uses TRBV5-1 and TRBJ2-3; 12 nucleotides line up with TRBD2. CDR3 size: 16 residues. V lost 4 bases to trimming and J lost 3 bases; unmatched junction nucleotides: 6. Germline CDR1 reads SGHRS; CDR2 reads YFSETQ. DNA of the CDR3: TGCGCCAGCAGCCTTTCCGGGACTAGCGGGACAGATACGCAGTATTTT. Translating gives CASSLSGTSGTDTQYF.

The chain uses TRBV19 and TRBJ1-1; D remains ambiguous. CDR3 length: 15 residues. Germline loops: CDR1 LNHDA, CDR2 SQIVND (reference sequence). Trimming took off 9 bases at V and 0 bases at J, with 17 bases between the two ends. The CDR3 is CASQDEEGLNTEAFF. For the CDR3, the DNA is TGTGCCAGCCAAGACGAGGAGGGTTTGAACACTGAAGCTTTCTTT.

The chain combines TRBV28 with TRBJ2-3; TRBD2 agrees at 11 bases. Per the germline V gene, CDR1 is MDHEN and CDR2 is SYDVKM. The CDR3 is 17 amino acids. Losses at the gene ends were 5 bases for V and 1 base for J; bases not matched to a gene: 8. CDR3 loop: CASSQRLAGFRTDTQYF. DNA of the CDR3: TGTGCCAGCAGTCAGCGACTAGCGGGGTTCCGCACAGATACGCAGTATTTT.

This rearrangement joins TRBV25-1 to TRBJ2-7, with 10 positions matching TRBD2. With V trimmed by 8 bases and J by 2 bases, 9 bases remained unmatched. There are 15 residues in the CDR3. Germline lookup yields CDR1 MGHDK and CDR2 SYGVNS. CDR3 region: CASALTSGNAYEQYF. CDR3 bases: TGTGCCAGCGCCTTAACTAGCGGGAACGCCTACGAGCAGTACTTC.

This sequence joins TRBV28 and TRBJ1-6; the D is unclear. CDR1 MDHEN and CDR2 SYDVKM come from the germline V gene. The CDR3 is 14 amino acids. V lost 3 bases and J lost 9, with 12 bases in between. The CDR3 nucleotides read TGTGCCAGCAGTTTTACAGCAGTAAGTTCACCCCTCCACTTT. It is translated as CASSFTAVSSPLHF.

This chain joins TRBV30 and TRBJ2-2; 7 bases are a match to TRBD2. The germline V gene encodes CDR1 GTSNPN and CDR2 SVGIG (reference sequence). This CDR3 is 15 amino acids long. V trimming: 0 bases; J trimming: 1 base; junction bases outside the gene matches: 2. CDR3 in DNA: TGTGCCTGGAGTGTATTAGCGGGGAACACCGGGGAGCTGTTTTTT. Translating gives CAWSVLAGNTGELFF.

This clone turned up a few times. This chain links TRBV28 with TRBJ1-1, with 8 bases identical to TRBD1. The CDR3 runs 15 residues. V lost 2 bases, J lost 1 base, and 3 bases stayed unmatched. From germline, CDR1 is MDHEN and CDR2 SYDVKM. CDR3 sequence: CASSLTGQGNTEAFF. Here the CDR3 DNA reads TGTGCCAGCAGTTTAACCGGACAGGGGAACACTGAAGCTTTCTTT. Drawing the rest from reference TRBV28 and TRBJ1-1, the complete variable domain is DVKVTQSSRYLVKRTGEKVFLECVQDMDHENMFWYRQDPGLGLRLIYFSYDVKMKEKGDIPEGYSVSREKKERFSLILESASTNQTSMYLCASSLTGQGNTEAFFGQGTRLTVV.

There are a few counts of this clone. This chain uses TRBV5-5 with TRBJ1-2, with TRBD1 identical over 7 bases. Germline assignment: CDR1 SGHKS and CDR2 YYEKEE (reference sequence). This CDR3 contains 14 residues. V dropped 4 bases and J dropped 5; count of bases not matched to a gene: 8. Written as DNA, the CDR3 is TGTGCCAGCAGCCCAGGACAGGATTGGTATGGCTACACCTTC. It is translated as CASSPGQDWYGYTF.

The V gene is TRBV11-3, the J gene TRBJ2-2, with 9 positions matching TRBD1. J lost 4 bases, V lost 4 bases, and 10 bases had no gene match. The CDR3 totals 17 residues. Germline-derived CDR1 and CDR2 are SGHNT and YENEEA. This CDR3 reads CASSSNRGPGFTGELFF. In DNA, the CDR3 is TGTGCCAGCAGCTCCAACAGGGGGCCGGGTTTCACCGGGGAGCTGTTTTTT. The variable domain in full, completed from reference TRBV11-3 and TRBJ2-2, reads EAGVVQSPRYKIIEKKQPVAFWCNPISGHNTLYWYLQNLGQGPELLIRYENEEAVDDSQLPKDRFSAERLKGVDSTLKIQPAELGDSAVYLCASSSNRGPGFTGELFFGEGSRLTVL.

The V and J genes are TRBV29-1 and TRBJ2-7; 7 nucleotides match TRBD1. Germline V lookup: CDR1 SQVTM, CDR2 ANQGSEA. Losses at the gene ends were 7 bases for V and 2 bases for J; bases not matched to a gene: 8. CDR3 size: 13 residues. The CDR3 DNA sequence: TGCAGCGCTGTAGGACAGGACCCCTACGAGCAGTACTTC. Its translation: CSAVGQDPYEQYF.

The chain recombines TRBV28 with TRBJ2-7, with D maybe TRBD1 (6 bases). Germline V gives CDR1 MDHEN, CDR2 SYDVKM. CDR3 length equals 16 residues. With 5 bases removed from V and 0 bases from J, the gap between germline ends came to 17 bases. CDR3 nucleotide sequence: TGTGCCAGCAGTCTCTCGACAGGATTCAGCTCCTACGAGCAGTACTTC. Its protein is CASSLSTGFSSYEQYF.

V gene TRBV28 combines with J gene TRBJ2-7; D is perhaps TRBD2 (6 bases). The germline gives CDR1 MDHEN, CDR2 SYDVKM. The CDR3 has 15 residues. Trimming stripped 2 bases from V and 6 bases from J, with 17 bases between. The CDR3 sequence is CASSLGGAIPSEQYF. The CDR3 region has the DNA TGTGCCAGCAGTTTAGGAGGGGCGATACCCAGCGAGCAGTACTTC.

The chain is built from TRBV30 and TRBJ1-4, with D uncertain. The CDR3 contains 11 residues. The ends were cut back, 0 bases at V and 8 bases at J, with 4 bases in the middle. Germline V gene sequence: CDR1 GTSNPN, CDR2 SVGIG (reference sequence). This CDR3 is CAWSVREKLFF. The CDR3 DNA sequence: TGTGCCTGGAGTGTACGGGAAAAACTGTTTTTT. Full variable domain (remainder filled in from reference TRBV30 and TRBJ1-4): SQTIHQWPATLVQPVGSPLSLECTVEGTSNPNLYWYRQAAGRGLQLLFYSVGIGQISSEVPQNLSASRPQDRQFILSSKKLLLSDSGFYLCAWSVREKLFFGSGTQLSVL.

V and J are TRBV18 and TRBJ2-5, with a possible D match to TRBD1 (5 bases). The CDR3 loop spans 15 amino acids. V was clipped by 0 bases and J by 5 bases, with 13 bases between them. The V gene's germline CDR1 is KGHSH and CDR2 LQKENI. CDR3 in DNA: TGTGCCAGCTCACCACCAAGGGGTATGGCGGAGACCCAGTACTTC. Encoded protein: CASSPPRGMAETQYF. Drawing the rest from reference TRBV18 and TRBJ2-5, the complete variable domain is NAGVMQNPRHLVRRRGQEARLRCSPMKGHSHVYWYRQLPEEGLKFMVYLQKENIIDESGMPKERFSAEFPKEGPSILRIQQVVRGDSAAYFCASSPPRGMAETQYFGPGTRLLVL.

The rearrangement joins TRBV6-6 to TRBJ2-2; D possibly corresponds to TRBD1 (6 bases). This CDR3 contains 16 residues. Trimming took 4 bases from V and 0 from J, leaving 12 bases between them. Germline loops: CDR1 MNHNY, CDR2 SVGAGI (reference sequence). The CDR3 is CASSSQGQPNTGELFF. In DNA form, the CDR3 reads TGTGCCAGCAGTTCTCAAGGACAGCCGAACACCGGGGAGCTGTTTTTT.